This T cell receptor beta chain comes out of a study of vaccination and CD4 T cells after COVID-19. General study findings and limits: From a median of about 20 to 40, SARS-CoV-2-reactive clonotypes increased, though not significantly.

Treatment described: roughly ten-day PBMC culture with coronavirus spike peptide pools or control peptides (ViraFEST assay). This CDR3 contains 12 residues. The germline gives CDR1 SGHVS, CDR2 FNYEAQ. Trimming left V 3 bases short and J 11 bases short, with 13 bases between. This clonotype was counted only a few times. No antigen is known for it. Researchers used the Oncomine TCR Beta short-read assay to sequence DNA from cultured CD4+ T cells. Using its own MiXCR run on the PCR reads, TCRdb lists one record per CDR3 protein. Here the sample spans around 16,000 distinct CDR3 sequences, approximately 70% being singletons.

The specimen was CD4+ T cells from blood, cultured in vitro. V usage is TRBV7-6 and J usage is TRBJ1-1; possibly TRBD1 for D (6 bases). The clonotype comes from a human donor who had recovered from COVID-19. The CDR3 region is CASSLSRGGAFF. The CDR3 bases are TGTGCCAGCAGCTTGAGCAGGGGAGGGGCTTTCTTT.